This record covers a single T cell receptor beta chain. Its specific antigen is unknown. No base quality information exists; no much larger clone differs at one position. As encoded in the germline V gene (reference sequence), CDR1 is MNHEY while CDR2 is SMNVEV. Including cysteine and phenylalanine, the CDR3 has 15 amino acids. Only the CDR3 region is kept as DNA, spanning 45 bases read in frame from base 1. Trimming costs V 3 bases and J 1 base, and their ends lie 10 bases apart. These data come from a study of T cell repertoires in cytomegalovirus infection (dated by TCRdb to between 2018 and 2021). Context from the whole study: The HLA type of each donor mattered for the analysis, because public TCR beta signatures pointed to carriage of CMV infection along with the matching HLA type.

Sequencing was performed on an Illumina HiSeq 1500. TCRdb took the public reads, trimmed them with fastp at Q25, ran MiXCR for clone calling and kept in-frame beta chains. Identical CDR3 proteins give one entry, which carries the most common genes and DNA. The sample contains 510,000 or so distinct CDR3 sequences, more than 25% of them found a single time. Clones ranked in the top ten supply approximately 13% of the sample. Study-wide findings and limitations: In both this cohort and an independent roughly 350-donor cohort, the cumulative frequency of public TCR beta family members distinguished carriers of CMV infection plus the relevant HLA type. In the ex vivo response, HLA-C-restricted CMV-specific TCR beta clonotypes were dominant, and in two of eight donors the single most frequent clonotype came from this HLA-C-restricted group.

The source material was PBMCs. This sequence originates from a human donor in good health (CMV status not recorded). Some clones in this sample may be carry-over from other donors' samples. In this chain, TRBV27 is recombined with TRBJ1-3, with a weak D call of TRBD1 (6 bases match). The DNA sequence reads TGTGCCAGCAGTTTCAGGGGCAGTTCTGGAAACACCATATATTTT. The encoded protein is CASSFRGSSGNTIYF.